This entry lists 16 T cell receptor beta chains sequenced from one sample in a study of HIV-infected patients and healthy controls (dated by TCRdb to between 2012 and 2015). The library was produced with 5' RACE. Data came from an Illumina MiSeq. In TCRdb, the public reads were trimmed at Q25 with fastp and aligned with MiXCR, with productive beta chains retained. A single entry per CDR3 protein holds the most common genes and DNA from its merged rows. The sample table shows about 67,000 distinct CDR3 sequences, and around 17% are seen once. The leading ten clones occupy 5.5% to 7% of the sample. The sample consisted of CD4+ T cells from blood. These receptors were collected from a human donor in good health.

V is TRBV3-1 and J is TRBJ1-1; D gene ambiguous. The germline gives CDR1 LGHDT, CDR2 YNNKEL (reference sequence). This CDR3 is 13 amino acids long. Deletions cut 0 bases from V and 11 bases from J, with 13 bases between. Here the CDR3 DNA reads TGTGCCAGCAGCCAAGATCGTCAGGAGTCGGCTTTCTTT. Its protein product is CASSQDRQESAFF.

The table lists this clonotype with many counts. Compared with germline, one end of the junction differs, possibly owing to a read error. The rearrangement uses TRBV29-1 and TRBJ2-1, with 10 bases aligning to TRBD2. Looked up from germline, CDR1 is SQVTM and CDR2 is ANQGSEA. The CDR3 has 14 residues. The CDR3: CSVKERGGQGEQFF. CDR3 nucleotides: TGCAGCGTTAAAGAGCGGGGGGGGCAGGGTGAGCAGTTCTTC.

This clonotype occurred a few times. CDR3 protein: CASRGDYEQYF. CDR3 sequence (DNA): TGTGCCAGCAGGGGGGACTACGAGCAGTACTTC. The chain uses TRBV12-3 or TRBV12-4 and TRBJ2-7, with D perhaps matching TRBD1 or TRBD2 (5 bases each). This CDR3 is built from 11 residues. V lost 6 bases and J 3 bases, leaving 6 bases between the germline ends.

This chain joins TRBV6-2 or TRBV6-3 and TRBJ1-1; D perhaps matches TRBD1 (6 bases). CDR1 and CDR2 from the germline V gene are MNHEY and SVGEGT. This CDR3 has 16 residues. V was clipped by 6 bases and J by 0 bases, with 17 bases between them. CDR3 in amino acids: CASRGTGKGVNTEAFF. The CDR3 DNA follows: TGTGCCAGCAGAGGAACAGGGAAAGGGGTGAACACTGAAGCTTTCTTT.

This clonotype was found a few times. The chain recombines TRBV12-3 or TRBV12-4 with TRBJ1-1, with 8 positions matching TRBD1. Losses at the gene ends were 4 bases for V and 3 bases for J; bases not matched to a gene: 4. The CDR3 sequence is 14 residues long. Here the CDR3 reads CASSSNRGDTEAFF. DNA for the CDR3: TGTGCCAGCAGTTCTAACAGGGGGGACACTGAAGCTTTCTTT.

This clonotype was seen ten or more times. This rearrangement joins TRBV7-3 to TRBJ2-2; 9 bases align to TRBD1. Germline lookup yields CDR1 SGHTA and CDR2 FQGTGA. The length of the CDR3 is 15 residues. V lost 6 bases to trimming and J lost 3 bases; unmatched junction nucleotides: 5. The CDR3 here is CASSFGTGHTGELFF. The CDR3 nucleotides are TGTGCCAGCAGTTTTGGGACAGGGCACACCGGGGAGCTGTTTTTT.

The V call is TRBV6-2 or TRBV6-3, the J call TRBJ2-1; no clear D gene. CDR3 length: 11 residues. Trimming took 5 bases from V and 4 from J, leaving 3 bases between them. Germline CDR1 and CDR2: MNHEY and SVGEGT. The CDR3 here is CASSKYNEQFF. The CDR3 bases are TGTGCCAGCAGTAAATACAATGAGCAGTTCTTC.

This clonotype was detected ten times or more. The chain joins TRBV20-1 to TRBJ1-2; D is perhaps TRBD1 (5 bases). CDR3 length: 14 residues. Per the germline V gene, CDR1 is DFQATT and CDR2 is SNEGSKA (reference sequence). V was clipped by 7 bases and J by 3 bases, with 18 bases between them. CDR3 in DNA: TGCAGTGGGGGAGGGACTGCCCTGGACTATGGCTACACCTTC. Translating it yields CSGGGTALDYGYTF.

This clonotype occurred a few times. The chain uses TRBV12-3 or TRBV12-4 and TRBJ2-2; D is undetermined. The CDR3 is made up of 12 amino acids. With 4 bases removed from V and 6 bases from J, the gap between germline ends came to 6 bases. The CDR3, as DNA: TGTGCCAGCAGTTGGGCGGCCGGGGAGCTGTTTTTT. Translated, it gives CASSWAAGELFF.

Many counts were recorded for this clonotype. V and J are TRBV6-2 or TRBV6-3 and TRBJ2-3, with no clear D. The CDR3 totals 14 residues. The V gene lost 3 bases and the J gene lost 7 bases, with 14 bases spanning the gap. CDR1 MNHEY and CDR2 SVGEGT come from the germline V gene. CDR3 sequence reads: CASSYLEFTNTQYF. Written as DNA, the CDR3 is TGTGCCAGCAGTTATCTAGAATTTACAAATACGCAGTATTTT.

The chain combines TRBV5-6 with TRBJ2-3; D not certain. CDR1 is SGHDT and CDR2 is YYEEEE in the germline V gene. Trimming cost V 0 bases and J 2 bases, with 16 bases left between them. There are 17 residues in the CDR3. The CDR3 loop reads CASSLAWLALNTDTQYF. CDR3 in DNA: TGTGCCAGCAGCTTGGCATGGTTAGCCTTGAACACAGATACGCAGTATTTT.

This clonotype appeared many times. The chain recombines TRBV7-2 with TRBJ2-5; D is unresolved. The V and J ends lost 3 bases and 4 bases respectively, with 18 bases between them. The CDR3 has 16 residues. Looked up from germline, CDR1 is SGHTA and CDR2 is FQGNSA. Here the CDR3 DNA reads TGTGCCAGCAGCTTTCATTCGGTGGATCCGCGAGAGACCCAGTACTTC. Its translation: CASSFHSVDPRETQYF.

This clonotype was detected ten times or more. This chain uses TRBV28 with TRBJ2-3; D is undetermined. V lost 5 bases and J lost 4, with 16 bases in between. Germline-derived CDR1 and CDR2 are MDHEN and SYDVKM. The length of the CDR3 is 15 residues. CDR3 nucleotide sequence: TGTGCCAGCAGTCCCGCCGGGCCCGCAGCAGATACGCAGTATTTT. Amino acids: CASSPAGPAADTQYF. Using reference TRBV28 and TRBJ2-3 for the parts outside the CDR3, the full variable domain is DVKVTQSSRYLVKRTGEKVFLECVQDMDHENMFWYRQDPGLGLRLIYFSYDVKMKEKGDIPEGYSVSREKKERFSLILESASTNQTSMYLCASSPAGPAADTQYFGPGTRLTVL.

The V call is TRBV7-2, the J call TRBJ2-3, with 10 bases aligning to TRBD1. V lost 5 bases, J lost 3 bases, and 8 bases stayed unmatched. Germline CDR1 and CDR2: SGHTA and FQGNSA. This CDR3 has 16 amino acids. For the CDR3, the DNA is TGTGCCAGCAGCGCCGGGACAGGGGTTAAGACAGATACGCAGTATTTT. Its protein product is CASSAGTGVKTDTQYF.

The chain combines TRBV7-9 with TRBJ1-1, with TRBD1 matching 7 bases. Germline trimming cut 1 base from V and 5 bases from J; bases unmatched to any gene: 10. There are 16 residues in the CDR3. The germline V gene has CDR1 SEHNR and CDR2 FQNEAQ (reference sequence). The CDR3 nucleotides are TGTGCCAGCAGCTTAGGGGCAGGGGGTGGGAGGACTGAAGCTTTCTTT. This codes for CASSLGAGGGRTEAFF.

This clonotype has only a few counts. V usage is TRBV6-6 and J usage is TRBJ2-3; TRBD2 is a possible D gene (5 bases). CDR3 length: 14 residues. CDR1 is MNHNY, CDR2 SVGAGI, per germline (reference sequence). Between the trimmed V and J ends, which lost 0 bases and 7 bases, there was a span of 11 bases. This CDR3 reads CASSYSDWLNTQYF. The DNA for the CDR3 is TGTGCCAGCAGTTACTCGGACTGGCTGAATACGCAGTATTTT.